This TCR beta chain came from a study of T cells in Graves' hyperthyroidism and ophthalmopathy. Using RNA transcripts as the source, TCR beta CDR3 regions were amplified. During a first-round RT-PCR of the TCR CDR3, the HTBI primer set was used. A single record per CDR3 protein comes from TCRdb applying MiXCR to the multiplex PCR reads. The table lists around 250,000 distinct CDR3 sequences, about 14% of them singletons, with about an eighth in the top ten. This clonotype has at least ten counts. Germline V CDR1 and CDR2: SEHNR, FQNEAQ (reference sequence). Trimming took off 3 bases at V and 8 bases at J, with 8 bases between the two ends. The CDR3 extends over 12 amino acids.

This receptor was identified in a woman aged 40 to 55 with Graves' hyperthyroidism that later progressed to Graves' ophthalmopathy. The J gene is TRBJ2-1, the V gene TRBV7-9; D possibly corresponds to TRBD2 (6 bases). The sequencing input was blood. For the CDR3, the DNA is TGTGCCAGCAGCTTGGGGGGTTATGAGCAGTTCTTC. Encoded protein: CASSLGGYEQFF.